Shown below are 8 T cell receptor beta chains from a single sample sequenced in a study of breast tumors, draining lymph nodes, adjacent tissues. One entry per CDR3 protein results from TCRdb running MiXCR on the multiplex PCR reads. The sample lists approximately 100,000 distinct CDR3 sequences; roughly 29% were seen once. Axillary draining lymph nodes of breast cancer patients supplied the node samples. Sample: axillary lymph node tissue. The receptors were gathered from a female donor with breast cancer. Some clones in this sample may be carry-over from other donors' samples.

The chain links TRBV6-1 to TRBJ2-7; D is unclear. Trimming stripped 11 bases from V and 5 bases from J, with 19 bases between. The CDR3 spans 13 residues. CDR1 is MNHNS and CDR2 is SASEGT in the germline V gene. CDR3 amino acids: CACILGYDDEQYF. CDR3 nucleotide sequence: TGTGCCTGCATACTGGGTTACGACGACGAGCAGTACTTC.

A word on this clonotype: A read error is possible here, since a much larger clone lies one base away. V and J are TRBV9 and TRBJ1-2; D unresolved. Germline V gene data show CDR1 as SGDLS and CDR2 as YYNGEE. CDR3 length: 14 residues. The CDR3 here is CASSNADMDYSYAF. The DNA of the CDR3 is TGTGCCAGCAGCAACGCAGACATGGACTATAGCTACGCCTTC. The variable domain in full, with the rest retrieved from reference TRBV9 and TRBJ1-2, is DSGVTQTPKHLITATGQRVTLRCSPRSGDLSVYWYQQSLDQGLQFLIQYYNGEERAKGNILERFSAQQFPDLHSELNLSSLELGDSALYFCASSNADMDYSYAFGSGTRLTVV.

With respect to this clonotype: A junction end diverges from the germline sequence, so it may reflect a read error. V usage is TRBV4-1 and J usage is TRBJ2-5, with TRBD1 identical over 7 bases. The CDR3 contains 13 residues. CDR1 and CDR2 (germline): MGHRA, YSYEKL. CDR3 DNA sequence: TGCGCTAGCAGCCAACAGGGGAAAGAGATCCAGTACTTC. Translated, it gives CASSQQGKEIQYF.

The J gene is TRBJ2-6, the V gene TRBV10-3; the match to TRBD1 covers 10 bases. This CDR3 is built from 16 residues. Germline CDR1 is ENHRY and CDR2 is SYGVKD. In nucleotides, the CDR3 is TGTGCTACGGGGACAGGGGTCTTCTCTGGGGCCAACGTCCTGACTTTC. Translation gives CATGTGVFSGANVLTF.

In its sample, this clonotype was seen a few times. The CDR3 is CASSPLLNPSTGELFF. Written as DNA, the CDR3 is TGTGCCAGCTCACCACTTCTAAACCCTAGCACCGGGGAGCTGTTTTTT. The rearrangement links TRBV18 to TRBJ2-2; no clear D gene. Germline loops: CDR1 KGHSH, CDR2 LQKENI. V lost 1 base and J 4 bases, leaving 13 bases between the germline ends. The CDR3 runs 16 residues.

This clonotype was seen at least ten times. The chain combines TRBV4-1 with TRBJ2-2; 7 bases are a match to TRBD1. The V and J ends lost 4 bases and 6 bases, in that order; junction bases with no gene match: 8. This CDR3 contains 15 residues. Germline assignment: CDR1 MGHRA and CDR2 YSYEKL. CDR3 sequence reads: CASSRWRTGAGELFF. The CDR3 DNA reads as TGCGCCAGCAGCCGTTGGAGGACAGGCGCCGGGGAGCTGTTTTTT.

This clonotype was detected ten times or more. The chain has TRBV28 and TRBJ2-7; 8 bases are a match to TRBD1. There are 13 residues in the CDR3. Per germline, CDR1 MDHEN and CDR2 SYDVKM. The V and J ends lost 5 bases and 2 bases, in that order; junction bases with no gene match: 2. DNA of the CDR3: TGTGCCAGCAGTCGACAGGGGCCCTACGAGCAGTACTTC. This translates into CASSRQGPYEQYF.

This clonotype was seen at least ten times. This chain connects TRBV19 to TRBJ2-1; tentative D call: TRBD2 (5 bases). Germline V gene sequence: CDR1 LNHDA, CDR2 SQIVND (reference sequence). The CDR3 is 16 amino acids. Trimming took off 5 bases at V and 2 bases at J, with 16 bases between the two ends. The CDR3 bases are TGTGCCAGTAGTCTCGCGTTAGCGCACCCCTACAATGAGCAGTTCTTC. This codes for CASSLALAHPYNEQFF.